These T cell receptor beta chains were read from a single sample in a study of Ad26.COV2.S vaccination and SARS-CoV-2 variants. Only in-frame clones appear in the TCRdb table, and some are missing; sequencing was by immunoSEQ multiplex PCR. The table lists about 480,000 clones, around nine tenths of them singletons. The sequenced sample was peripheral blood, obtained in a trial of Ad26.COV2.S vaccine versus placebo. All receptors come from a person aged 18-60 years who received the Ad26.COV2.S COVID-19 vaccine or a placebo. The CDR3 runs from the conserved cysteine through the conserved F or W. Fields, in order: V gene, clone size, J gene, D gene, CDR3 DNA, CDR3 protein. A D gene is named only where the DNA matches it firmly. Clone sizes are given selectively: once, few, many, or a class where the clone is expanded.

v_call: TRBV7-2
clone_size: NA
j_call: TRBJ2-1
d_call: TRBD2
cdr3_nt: TGTGCCAGCAGCTTACCTCGAGGGCTAGCGGGAGTCAATGAGCAGTTCTTC
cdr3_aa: CASSLPRGLAGVNEQFF

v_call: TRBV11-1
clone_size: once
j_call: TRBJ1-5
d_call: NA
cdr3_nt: TGTGCCAGCAGCTTGGCGAGCAATCAGCCCCAGCATTTT
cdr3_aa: CASSLASNQPQHF

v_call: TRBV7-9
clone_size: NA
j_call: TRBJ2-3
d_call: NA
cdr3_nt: TGTGCCAGCAGCCCTTACAGCACAGATACGCAGTATTTT
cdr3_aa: CASSPYSTDTQYF

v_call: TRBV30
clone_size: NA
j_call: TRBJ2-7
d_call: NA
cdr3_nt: TGTGCCTGGAGACCGGGTGGGGGGGCCGAGCAGTACTTC
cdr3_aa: CAWRPGGGAEQYF

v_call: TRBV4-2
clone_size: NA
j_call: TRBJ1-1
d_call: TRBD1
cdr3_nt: TGTGCCAGCAGCCAACTTGGACAGGGGGGCACTGAAGCTTTCTTT
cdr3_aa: CASSQLGQGGTEAFF

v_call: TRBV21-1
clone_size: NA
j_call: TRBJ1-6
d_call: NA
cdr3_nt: TGTGCCAGCAGCAGGGGACAGGGGGCGCCTTCACCCCTCCACTTT
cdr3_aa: CASSRGQGAPSPLHF

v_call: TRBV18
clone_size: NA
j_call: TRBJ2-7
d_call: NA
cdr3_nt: TGTGCCAGCTCACCTGCTGCTTACGAGCAGTACTTC
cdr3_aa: CASSPAAYEQYF

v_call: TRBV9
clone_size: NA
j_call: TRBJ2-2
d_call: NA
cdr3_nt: TGTGCCAGCAGCGCTAGAGACGCGGCCGGGGAGCTGTTTTTT
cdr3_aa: CASSARDAAGELFF

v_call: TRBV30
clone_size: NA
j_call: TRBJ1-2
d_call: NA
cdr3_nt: TGTGCCTGGAGTCCCGGGGTTAATGGCTACACCTTC
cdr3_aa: CAWSPGVNGYTF

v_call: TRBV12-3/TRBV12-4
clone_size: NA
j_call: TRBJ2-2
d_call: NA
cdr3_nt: TGTGCCAGCAGTTTAGGAGGCGGGGAGCTGTTTTTT
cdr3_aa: CASSLGGGELFF

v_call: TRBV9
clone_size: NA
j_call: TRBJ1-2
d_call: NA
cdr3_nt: TGTGCCAGCAGTCTGCGCCTTAACTATGGCTACACCTTC
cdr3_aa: CASSLRLNYGYTF

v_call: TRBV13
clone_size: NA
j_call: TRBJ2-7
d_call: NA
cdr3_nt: TGTGCCAGCAGTTCTCCAGATTACGAGCAGTACTTC
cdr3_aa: CASSSPDYEQYF

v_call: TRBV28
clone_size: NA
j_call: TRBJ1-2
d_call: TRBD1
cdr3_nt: TGTGCCAGCACCCAACCCAGGGGGTATGGCTACACCTTC
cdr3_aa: CASTQPRGYGYTF

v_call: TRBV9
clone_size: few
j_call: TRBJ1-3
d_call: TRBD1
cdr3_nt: TGTGCCAGCAGCGACCCGTACAGGGGTTTAGGAAACACCATATATTTT
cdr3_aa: CASSDPYRGLGNTIYF

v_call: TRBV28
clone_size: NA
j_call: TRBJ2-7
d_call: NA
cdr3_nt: TGTGCCAGCAGTCAAAACAGGGATACTAGGCTGTACTTC
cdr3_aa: CASSQNRDTRLYF

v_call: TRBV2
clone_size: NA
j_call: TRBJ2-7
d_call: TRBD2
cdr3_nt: TGTGCCAGCAGGCTGACTAGCGGGACCACCTACGAGCAGTACTTC
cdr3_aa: CASRLTSGTTYEQYF

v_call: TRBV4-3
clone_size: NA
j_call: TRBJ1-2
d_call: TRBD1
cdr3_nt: TGCGCCAGCAGCCCACAGGGGTCCTATGGCTACACCTTC
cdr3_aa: CASSPQGSYGYTF

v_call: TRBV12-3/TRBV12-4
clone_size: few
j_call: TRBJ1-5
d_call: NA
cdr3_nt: TGTGCCAGCAGTTTCGGTGGAAATCAGCCCCAGCATTTT
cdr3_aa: CASSFGGNQPQHF

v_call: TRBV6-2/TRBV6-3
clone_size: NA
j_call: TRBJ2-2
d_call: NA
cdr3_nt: TGTGCCAGCAGTTACTCGACTAGCGGGGAGCTGTTTTTT
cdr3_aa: CASSYSTSGELFF

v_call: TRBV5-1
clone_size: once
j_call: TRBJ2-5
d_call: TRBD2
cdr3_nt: TGCGCCAGCAGCGCCGAGACTAGCGGCGAAGAGACCCAGTACTTC
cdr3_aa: CASSAETSGEETQYF

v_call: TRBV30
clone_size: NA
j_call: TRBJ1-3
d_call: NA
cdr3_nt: TGTGCCTGGAGTGTAGCGGGGGCTGGAAACACCATATATTTT
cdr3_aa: CAWSVAGAGNTIYF

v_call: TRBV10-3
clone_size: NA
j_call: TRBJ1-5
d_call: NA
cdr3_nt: TGTGCCATCAGTGAGTCAGGAACCAATCAGCCCCAGCATTTT
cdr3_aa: CAISESGTNQPQHF

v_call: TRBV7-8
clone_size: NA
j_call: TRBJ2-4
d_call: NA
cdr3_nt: TGTGCCAGCAGCTTAGATCGCGGAGGGCCTAAAAACATTCAGTACTTC
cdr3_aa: CASSLDRGGPKNIQYF

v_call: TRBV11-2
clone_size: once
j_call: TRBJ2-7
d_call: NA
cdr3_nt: TGTGCCAGCAGCTTGATGTCCGAGCAGTACTTC
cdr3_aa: CASSLMSEQYF

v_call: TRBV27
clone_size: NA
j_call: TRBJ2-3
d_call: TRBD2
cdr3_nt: TGTGCCAGCAGTCCCCCGATAAGCGGGGTTTTAAAGGTGGATACGCAGTATTTT
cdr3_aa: CASSPPISGVLKVDTQYF

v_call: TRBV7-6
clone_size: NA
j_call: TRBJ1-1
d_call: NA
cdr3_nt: TGTGCCAGCAGCTTAAGGGGCACTGAAGCTTTCTTT
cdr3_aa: CASSLRGTEAFF

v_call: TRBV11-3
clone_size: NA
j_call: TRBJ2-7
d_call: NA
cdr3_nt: TGTGCCAGCAGCCGGGGAGGGGGAACCTACGAGCAGTACTTC
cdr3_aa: CASSRGGGTYEQYF

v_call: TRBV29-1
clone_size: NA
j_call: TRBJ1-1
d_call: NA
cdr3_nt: TGCAGCGTTGAAGTCCTGGGTGGGAGCACTGAAGCTTTCTTT
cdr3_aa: CSVEVLGGSTEAFF

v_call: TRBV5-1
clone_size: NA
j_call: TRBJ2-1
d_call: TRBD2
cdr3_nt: TGCGCCAGCAGCTGGGGGTATCGGACTAGCATGAGTAATGAGCAGTTCTTC
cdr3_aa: CASSWGYRTSMSNEQFF

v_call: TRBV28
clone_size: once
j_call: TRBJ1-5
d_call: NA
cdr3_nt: TGTGCCAGCAAGTTACCCCACAAGGGCGGAAGCAATCAGCCCCAGCATTTT
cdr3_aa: CASKLPHKGGSNQPQHF

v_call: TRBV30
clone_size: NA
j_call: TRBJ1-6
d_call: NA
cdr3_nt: TGTGCCTGGGCTCCTGGGACACTAAATTCACCCCTCCACTTT
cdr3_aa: CAWAPGTLNSPLHF

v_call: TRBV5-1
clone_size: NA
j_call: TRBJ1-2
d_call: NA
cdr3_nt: TGCGCCAGCAGCTCGGATAGTGGTTATCGGGGCTACACCTTC
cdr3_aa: CASSSDSGYRGYTF

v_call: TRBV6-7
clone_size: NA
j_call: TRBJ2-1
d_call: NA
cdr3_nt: TGTGCCAGCGGGAGTGGCTACAATGAGCAGTTCTTC
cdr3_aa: CASGSGYNEQFF

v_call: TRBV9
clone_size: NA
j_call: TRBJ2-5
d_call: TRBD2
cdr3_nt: TGTGCCAGCAGCGGTAGCGGGAGCCTGGGAGAGACCCAGTACTTC
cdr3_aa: CASSGSGSLGETQYF

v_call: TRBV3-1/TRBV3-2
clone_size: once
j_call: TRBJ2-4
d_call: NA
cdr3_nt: TGTGCCAGCAGCCCTTCGGTGCCTTCAAACATTCAGTACTTC
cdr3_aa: CASSPSVPSNIQYF

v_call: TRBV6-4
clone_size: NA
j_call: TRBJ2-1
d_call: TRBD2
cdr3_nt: TGTGCCAGCAGCCGAGGACTAGCCCTTCCCCATGAGCAGTTCTTC
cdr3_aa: CASSRGLALPHEQFF

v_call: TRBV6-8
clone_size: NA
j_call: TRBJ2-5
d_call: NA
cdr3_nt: TGTGCCAGCAGTCCTCGGGACTCACCACAAGAGACCCAGTACTTC
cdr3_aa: CASSPRDSPQETQYF

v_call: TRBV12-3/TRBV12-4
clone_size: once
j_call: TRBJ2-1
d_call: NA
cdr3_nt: TGTGCCAGCATCTTGACCAGGTCCGATGAGCAGTTCTTC
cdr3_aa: CASILTRSDEQFF

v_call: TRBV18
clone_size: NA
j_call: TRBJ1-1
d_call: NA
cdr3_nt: TGTGCCAGCTCACCTTGGCAGGGTTCCACTGAAGCTTTCTTT
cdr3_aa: CASSPWQGSTEAFF

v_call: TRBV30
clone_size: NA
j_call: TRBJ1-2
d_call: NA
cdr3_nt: TGTGCCTGGAGTGTACGGAGGATAGGGTATGGCTACACCTTC
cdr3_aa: CAWSVRRIGYGYTF

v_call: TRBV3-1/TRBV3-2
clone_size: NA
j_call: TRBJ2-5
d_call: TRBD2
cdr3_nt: TGTGCCAGCAGCCAAGGTCCAGCGGGGGGTCAAGAGACCCAGTACTTC
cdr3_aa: CASSQGPAGGQETQYF

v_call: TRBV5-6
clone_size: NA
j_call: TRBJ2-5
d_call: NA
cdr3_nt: TGTGCCAGCAGCTACCCGAACGGACGGAAGGAGACCCAGTACTTC
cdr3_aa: CASSYPNGRKETQYF

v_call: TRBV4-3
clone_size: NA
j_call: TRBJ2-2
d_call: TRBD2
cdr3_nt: TGCGCCAGCAGCCACGTAGCGGGAGGGCCAATCGGGGAGCTGTTTTTT
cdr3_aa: CASSHVAGGPIGELFF

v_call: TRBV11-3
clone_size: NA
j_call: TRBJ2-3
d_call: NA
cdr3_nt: TGTGCCAGCAGCTTGCAGGGCGCAGATACGCAGTATTTT
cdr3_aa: CASSLQGADTQYF

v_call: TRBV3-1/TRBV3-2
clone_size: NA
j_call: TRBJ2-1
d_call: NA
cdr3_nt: TGTGCCAGCAGCCAATTGGGGAATGAGCAGTTCTTC
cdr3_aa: CASSQLGNEQFF

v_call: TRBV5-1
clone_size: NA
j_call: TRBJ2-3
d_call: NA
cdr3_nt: TGCGCCAGCAGCAGGGAGGGGGACACAGATACGCAGTATTTT
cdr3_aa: CASSREGDTDTQYF

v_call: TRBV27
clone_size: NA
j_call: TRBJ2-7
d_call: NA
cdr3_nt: TGTGCCAGCAGTCCAGCTTTATGGGTCTACGAGCAGTACTTC
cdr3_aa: CASSPALWVYEQYF

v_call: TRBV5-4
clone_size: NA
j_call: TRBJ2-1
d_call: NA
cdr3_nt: TGTGCCAGCAGCTTGGCTATGGATTACAATGAGCAGTTCTTC
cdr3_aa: CASSLAMDYNEQFF

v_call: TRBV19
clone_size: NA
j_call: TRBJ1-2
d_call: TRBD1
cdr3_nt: TGTGCCAGCTCATCTGACAGGGGGCGAGGCTATGGCTACACCTTC
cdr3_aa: CASSSDRGRGYGYTF

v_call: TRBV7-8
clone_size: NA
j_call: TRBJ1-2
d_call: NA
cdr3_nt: TGTGCCAGCAGCTTATCTAGTTTAGGGGACGGCTATGGCTACACCTTC
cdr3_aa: CASSLSSLGDGYGYTF

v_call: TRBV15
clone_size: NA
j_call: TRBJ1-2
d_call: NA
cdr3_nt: TGTGCCACCAGCAGAGACAGGCAGTCCTATGGCTACACCTTC
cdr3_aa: CATSRDRQSYGYTF

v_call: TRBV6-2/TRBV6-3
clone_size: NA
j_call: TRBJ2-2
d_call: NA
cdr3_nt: TGTGCCAGCAGTTACACCCACTTCGCTAGCGCGAACACCGGGGAGCTGTTTTTT
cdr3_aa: CASSYTHFASANTGELFF